This TCR beta chain was sequenced for a study of CD8 T cells in ankylosing spondylitis (dated by TCRdb to 2015 to 2018). In the study overall: T cell receptor beta repertoires were profiled in healthy donors and ankylosing spondylitis patients so that disease-linked TCR variants could be found. In total, the full study cohort was made up of 85 to 140 healthy donors and more than 20 ankylosing spondylitis patients. Peripheral blood was sampled, and synovial fluid was also collected from ankylosing spondylitis patients. The paper's findings and limits, for the study overall: The disease-linked clones showed a CD8+ phenotype and occurred at relatively low frequencies in peripheral blood. Blood from ankylosing spondylitis patients appeared to be characterized by a TCR beta motif composed of eight highly homologous amino acid variants. Some TCR beta motif variants had previously been reported in synovial fluid and blood of reactive arthritis patients, which suggested common disease-initiation mechanisms. The disease-linked clones were reported to be significantly enriched in matched synovial fluid samples from ankylosing spondylitis patients.

The junction carries 9 bases between V and J, which are trimmed by 2 bases and 1 base respectively. From the cysteine up to the phenylalanine, the CDR3 has a length of 14 residues. The CDR3 DNA has 42 bases and is translated from base 1. From a lookup of the germline V gene, CDR1 and CDR2 are SGHRS and YFSETQ. This clonotype was seen ten or more times. Its recognized antigen is unknown. Qualities for individual bases were not recorded, and no much larger clone is one base off. The listed sequencing device is Illumina HiSeq 2500. Quantitative 5'-RACE with molecular barcodes was used to prepare TCR beta libraries. On the authors' methods: To identify disease-linked TCR variants, a new computational method was used, one built on a probabilistic model of VDJ rearrangement. TCRdb applied fastp at Q25 and MiXCR to the public reads, then kept only in-frame beta chains. Rows are combined by CDR3 protein, so each entry shows the most common genes and DNA. The V and J calls, along with clone size, are taken from TCRdb and not from the paper's own processing. The sample data list 350,000 or so distinct CDR3 sequences, and roughly 10% of these were observed just once. Together, the top ten hold 9.1% of the sample.

Sequenced material: blood, either unsorted or a sorted T cell fraction (not recorded which). This chain joins TRBV5-1 to TRBJ2-5; possibly the D gene is TRBD2, per 6 matching bases. The receptor was isolated from a female donor with ankylosing spondylitis or in good health (not recorded which). The CDR3 here reads CASSLAGSQETQYF. In nucleotide form, the sequence is TGCGCCAGCAGCTTAGCGGGTTCCCAAGAGACCCAGTACTTC.